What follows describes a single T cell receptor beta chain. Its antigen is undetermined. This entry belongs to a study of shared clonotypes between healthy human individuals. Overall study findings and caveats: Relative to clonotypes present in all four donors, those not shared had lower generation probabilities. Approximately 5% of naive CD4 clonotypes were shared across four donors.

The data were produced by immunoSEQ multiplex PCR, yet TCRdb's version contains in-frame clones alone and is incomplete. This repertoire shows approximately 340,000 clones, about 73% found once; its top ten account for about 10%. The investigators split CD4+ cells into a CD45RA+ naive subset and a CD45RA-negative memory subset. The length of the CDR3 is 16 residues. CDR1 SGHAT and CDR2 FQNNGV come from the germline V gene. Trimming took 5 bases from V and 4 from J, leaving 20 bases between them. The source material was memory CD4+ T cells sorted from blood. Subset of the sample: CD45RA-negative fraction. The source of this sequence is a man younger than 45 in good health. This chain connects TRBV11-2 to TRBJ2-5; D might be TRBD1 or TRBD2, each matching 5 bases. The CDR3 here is CASSRPRDPGGETQYF. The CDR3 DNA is TGTGCCAGCAGCAGGCCTCGGGACCCGGGCGGAGAGACCCAGTACTTC.